This passage covers 7 T cell receptor beta chains from one sample sequenced in a study of T cell clusters in autoimmune cytopenias. Multiplex touch-down PCR amplified TRB using TRB-A and TRB-B pools in one tube. TCRdb reworked the multiplex PCR reads into one entry per CDR3 protein, no DNA. Here the sample table reports roughly 7,000 distinct CDR3 sequences. TRB amplification used roughly 250 ng of peripheral blood genomic DNA. The specimen sequenced was peripheral blood. The source is a human donor with an autoimmune cytopenia or autoimmune hepatitis (not recorded which).

Judged by frequency, this clonotype is medium-sized. This chain connects TRBV19 to TRBJ1-2; TCRdb returns TRBD1, unconfirmable since there is no DNA. Germline V gene data show CDR1 as LNHDA and CDR2 as SQIVND (reference sequence). The CDR3 has 12 amino acids. CDR3 residues: CATNIGPGGYTF.

This chain uses TRBV6-5 with TRBJ2-1; the TCRdb D gene call, TRBD2, has no DNA to confirm it. CDR3 length: 15 amino acids. The germline V gene encodes CDR1 MNHEY and CDR2 SVGAGI. CDR3 loop: CASRSPSGGAYEQFF.

V is TRBV6-5 and J is TRBJ2-1; TCRdb outputs TRBD1, but without DNA this stays unchecked. Germline V CDR1 and CDR2: MNHEY, SVGAGI. The CDR3 totals 17 residues. CDR3 amino acids: CASSYPGQGGRYNEQFF.

This clonotype is called medium-sized (0.01 to 0.1%) based on its frequency. CDR3 residues: CSARQGGDTEAFF. This rearrangement joins TRBV29-1 to TRBJ1-1; without DNA, the TCRdb call of TRBD1 cannot be checked. Germline V CDR1 and CDR2: SQVTM, ANQGSEA. The length of the CDR3 is 13 residues.

Its frequency marks this clonotype as medium-sized (0.01 to 0.1%). V and J are TRBV10-3 and TRBJ2-3; TCRdb designates TRBD1, a call that cannot be tested without DNA. Germline V gene data show CDR1 as ENHRY and CDR2 as SYGVKD. The CDR3 has 14 amino acids. CDR3 region: CAIRGAGGVDTQYF.

V is TRBV7-9 and J is TRBJ2-4; absent DNA, TCRdb's TRBD2 call cannot be checked. This CDR3 comprises 16 residues. Germline assignment: CDR1 SEHNR and CDR2 FQNEAQ (reference sequence). This chain's CDR3 is CASSLTPPVGKNIQYF.

Considering frequency, this clonotype is medium-sized. The chain couples TRBV29-1 to TRBJ1-2; absent DNA, TCRdb's TRBD1 call cannot be checked. CDR3 length: 14 residues. Germline V gene lookup returns CDR1 SQVTM and CDR2 ANQGSEA. The CDR3: CSVEVPGQNYGYTF.